The source of this T cell receptor (beta chain) is a study of regulatory T cells in long-lasting Graves disease. iRepertoire HTBI primers and Arm-PCR of CDR3 regions built TCR beta libraries. TCRdb itself ran the multiplex PCR reads through MiXCR, one entry per CDR3 protein. Of roughly 410,000 distinct CDR3 sequences listed, 15% were seen once; the top ten hold approximately 7.6%. A remark on this clonotype: Its specificity is unknown.

CDR1 and CDR2 from the germline V gene are WSHSY and SAAADI. The CDR3 contains 14 residues. The ends were cut back, 0 bases at V and 0 bases at J, with 3 bases in the middle. Study-wide points: Investigators studied peripheral blood only, not thyroid tissue.

Specified time point: newly diagnosed GD, antithyroid drugs for less than 3 months. Following extraction of RNA from PBMCs, that RNA was used to make the TCR library. Another study also made use of these data, one on T cells in Graves' hyperthyroidism and ophthalmopathy. Per that paper: Each diagnosis drew on symptoms, thyroxine, TRAb, thyroid ultrasound and orbital computed tomography findings.

The specimen comprised peripheral blood mononuclear cells (PBMCs), sampled at new diagnosis, from a patient treated with antithyroid drugs. The TCR was taken from a woman in her thirties or forties with Graves disease. The chain employs TRBV10-2 and TRBJ1-3; no clear D gene. The CDR3 protein is CASSESSSGNTIYF. CDR3 in DNA: TGCGCCAGCAGTGAGTCCAGCTCTGGAAACACCATATATTTT.